The following is a T cell receptor beta chain sequence with its context. Its antigen is currently unknown. As for time point: pre-treatment baseline. Blood was drawn before treatment and at week 3 after checkpoint blockade. This specimen comes from a study of blood T cell dynamics during melanoma immunotherapy. Background on the study: Standard first-line treatment here was pembrolizumab or nivolumab plus ipilimumab in metastatic melanoma. General study findings and limits: It remained unknown if the driving T cell clones were melanoma-specific. PBMC repertoires of eventual disease-control patients split at W3 into clonality or diversity gains.

V shed 6 bases, J shed 1 base, and the junction held 4 bases outside the gene matches. The length of the CDR3 is 16 residues. The germline gives CDR1 LGHNT, CDR2 FRNRAP. This table comes from immunoSEQ multiplex PCR, and its TCRdb copy is limited to in-frame clones, with some not included. The table has about 8,500 clones, about four fifths seen once. This chain uses TRBV12-5 with TRBJ2-5; 14 nucleotides line up with TRBD2. The receptor was isolated from a human donor with melanoma. The sample here was blood, taken from a patient treated with checkpoint blockade. The CDR3 sequence: CASGLGTSGGQETQYF. For the CDR3, the DNA is TGTGCTAGTGGCCTCGGGACTAGCGGGGGCCAAGAGACCCAGTACTTC.